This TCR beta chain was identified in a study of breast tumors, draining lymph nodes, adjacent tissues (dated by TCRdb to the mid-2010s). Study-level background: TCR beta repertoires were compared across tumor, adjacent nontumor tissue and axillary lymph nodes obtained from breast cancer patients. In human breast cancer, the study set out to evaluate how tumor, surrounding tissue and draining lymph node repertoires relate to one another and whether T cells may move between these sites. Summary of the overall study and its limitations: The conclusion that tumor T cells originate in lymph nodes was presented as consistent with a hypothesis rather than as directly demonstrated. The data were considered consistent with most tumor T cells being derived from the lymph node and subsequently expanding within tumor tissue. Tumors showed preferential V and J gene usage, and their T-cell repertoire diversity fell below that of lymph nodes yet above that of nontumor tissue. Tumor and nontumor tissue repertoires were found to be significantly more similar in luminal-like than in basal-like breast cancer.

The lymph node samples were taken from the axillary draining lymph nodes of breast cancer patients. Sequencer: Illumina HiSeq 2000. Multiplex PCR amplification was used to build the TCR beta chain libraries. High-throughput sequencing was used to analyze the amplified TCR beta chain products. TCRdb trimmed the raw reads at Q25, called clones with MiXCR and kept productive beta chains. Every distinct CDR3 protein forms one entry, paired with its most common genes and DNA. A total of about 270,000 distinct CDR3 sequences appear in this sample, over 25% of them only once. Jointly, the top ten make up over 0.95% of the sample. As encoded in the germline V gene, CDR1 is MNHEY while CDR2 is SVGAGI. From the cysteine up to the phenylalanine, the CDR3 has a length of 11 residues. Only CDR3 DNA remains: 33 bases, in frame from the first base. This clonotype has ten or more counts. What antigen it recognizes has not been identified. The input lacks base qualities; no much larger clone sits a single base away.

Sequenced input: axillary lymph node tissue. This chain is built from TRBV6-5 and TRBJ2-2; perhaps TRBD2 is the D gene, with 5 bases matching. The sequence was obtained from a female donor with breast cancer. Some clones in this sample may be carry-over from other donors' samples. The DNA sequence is TGTGCTAGCGCGAACACCGGGGAGCTGTTTTTT. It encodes CASANTGELFF.